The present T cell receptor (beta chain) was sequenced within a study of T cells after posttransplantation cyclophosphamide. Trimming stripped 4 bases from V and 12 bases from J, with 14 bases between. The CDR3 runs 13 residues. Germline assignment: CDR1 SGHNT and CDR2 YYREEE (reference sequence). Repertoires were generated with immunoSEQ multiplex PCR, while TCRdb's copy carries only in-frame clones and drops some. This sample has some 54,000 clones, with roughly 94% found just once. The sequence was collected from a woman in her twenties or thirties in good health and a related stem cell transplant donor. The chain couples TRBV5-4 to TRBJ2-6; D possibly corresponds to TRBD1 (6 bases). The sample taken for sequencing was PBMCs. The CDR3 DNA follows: TGTGCCAGCAGCCCGGCAGGGGCATCCGTCCTGACTTTC. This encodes CASSPAGASVLTF.